Listed here are 3 T cell receptor beta chains from one sample, sequenced in a study of blood T cells in healthy people across ages. The second PCR ran about 6 to 12 cycles with a sample-barcoded 5' primer and J-beta primers. Each CDR3 protein gets one entry after TCRdb re-called the 5' RACE reads with MiXCR. The table includes nearly 800,000 distinct CDR3 sequences, more than 55% detected once. What was sequenced was blood. These receptors came from a man aged 35-49 years in good health.

The chain couples TRBV13 to TRBJ2-5; 15 nucleotides align to TRBD2. The DNA matches TRBJ2-7 better at its end, which makes the J call doubtful. The CDR3 has 15 amino acids. Germline lookup yields CDR1 PRHDT and CDR2 FYEKMQ (reference sequence). CDR3 sequence (DNA): TGTGCCAGCAGCTGGACTAGCGGGGGGGTCTACGAGCAGTACTTC. Amino acids: CASSWTSGGVYEQYF.

V and J are TRBV4-3 and TRBJ2-3, with a weak D call TRBD2 (6 bases). The CDR3 covers 15 residues. Germline values: CDR1 LGHNA, CDR2 YSLEER. V gave up 4 bases and J gave up 3 bases, with 14 bases separating them. In nucleotides, the CDR3 is TGCGCCAGCAGCCCCCTCGGTGGGGGGACAGATACGCAGTATTTT. Amino acids: CASSPLGGGTDTQYF.

This clonotype appeared a single time. Sequence at one end of the junction differs from germline and may be a read error. This CDR3 reads CASILGLGQPQHF. The CDR3 DNA is TGTGCCAGCATCTTAGGGTTGGGACAGCCCCAGCATTTT. The chain combines TRBV7-2 with TRBJ1-5; no clear D. From germline, CDR1 is SGHTA and CDR2 FQGNSA. This CDR3 spans 13 amino acids.